The next 11 T cell receptor beta chains were all read from a single sample in a study of OX40 agonist ivuxolimab in advanced cancers. The data were produced by immunoSEQ multiplex PCR, yet TCRdb's version contains in-frame clones alone and is incomplete. Among fewer than 70,000 clones listed, less than 85% were seen once. Sequenced here: CD4+ or CD8+ T cells sorted from blood, sampled in a trial of the OX40 agonist ivuxolimab. Source of these receptors: an adult with an advanced solid tumor such as melanoma, head and neck, liver or kidney cancer.

V and J are TRBV5-1 and TRBJ2-3; 9 bases match TRBD1. The CDR3 has 16 amino acids. Looked up from germline, CDR1 is SGHRS and CDR2 is YFSETQ. V lost 6 bases, J lost 1 base, and 9 bases stayed unmatched. CDR3 loop: CASTNRDRDRTDTQYF. CDR3 sequence (DNA): TGCGCCAGCACAAACCGGGACAGGGATCGCACAGATACGCAGTATTTT.

The chain uses TRBV4-3 and TRBJ1-5, with a weak D call TRBD1 (6 bases). Germline V gene lookup returns CDR1 LGHNA and CDR2 YSLEER. The CDR3 is 15 amino acids. Trimming removed 0 bases from V and 6 bases from J, with 12 bases in between. The CDR3 bases are TGCGCCAGCAGCCAAGACCGGGGGGCGGGTCAGCCCCAGCATTTT. Its protein product is CASSQDRGAGQPQHF.

The rearrangement uses TRBV7-9 and TRBJ1-3; no clear D gene. The CDR3 has 15 residues. V lost 0 bases and J lost 4, with 10 bases in between. Germline CDR1 is SEHNR and CDR2 is FQNEAQ (reference sequence). CDR3 residues: CASSLAEGGGNTIYF. The CDR3 DNA reads as TGTGCCAGCAGCTTAGCGGAAGGAGGCGGAAACACCATATATTTT.

The chain recombines TRBV30 with TRBJ1-2; 7 bases align to TRBD1. CDR1 is GTSNPN, CDR2 SVGIG, per germline (reference sequence). This CDR3 spans 14 amino acids. Unmatched junction bases numbered 7, after V lost 0 bases and J lost 6 bases. CDR3 sequence: CAWSVIQGGDGYTF. For the CDR3, the DNA is TGTGCCTGGAGTGTAATCCAGGGGGGCGATGGCTACACCTTC.

This clone was seen only a few times. This chain uses TRBV9 with TRBJ1-6; 9 bases match TRBD1. CDR1 and CDR2 (germline): SGDLS, YYNGEE. This CDR3 is 14 amino acids long. V was pared by 4 bases and J by 13 bases, with 9 bases of the junction left unmatched. The DNA of the CDR3 is TGTGCCAGCAGCATAACCGGGACAGGGAATCCCCTCCACTTT. This translates into CASSITGTGNPLHF.

This chain joins TRBV9 and TRBJ1-2; weak D call: TRBD1 (5 bases). Germline values: CDR1 SGDLS, CDR2 YYNGEE. This CDR3 has 17 residues. V lost 4 bases to trimming and J lost 1 base, with 20 bases between them. DNA for the CDR3: TGTGCCAGCAGCCCCCACGGGGGGGTTGGAGATAACTATGGCTACACCTTC. It translates to CASSPHGGVGDNYGYTF.

The CDR3 DNA is TGTGCCAGTAGTACGCCCCAGGGGTGGCCAGATACGCAGTATTTT. It is translated as CASSTPQGWPDTQYF. The chain links TRBV19 to TRBJ2-3, with D maybe TRBD1 (6 bases). Germline assignment: CDR1 LNHDA and CDR2 SQIVND (reference sequence). Trimming cost V 4 bases and J 4 bases, with 15 bases left between them. This CDR3 comprises 15 residues.

The V gene is TRBV6-5, the J gene TRBJ2-3, with D possibly being TRBD1 or TRBD2 (5 bases each). V was cut by 6 bases and J by 1 base, with 14 bases left in between. Germline V lookup: CDR1 MNHEY, CDR2 SVGAGI. This CDR3 region has 15 residues. The CDR3 reads CASRVRGFGTDTQYF. The CDR3 DNA follows: TGTGCCAGCAGAGTCCGGGGCTTTGGCACAGATACGCAGTATTTT.

CDR3: CASSQDRRETQYF. The CDR3 DNA is TGTGCCAGCAGCCAAGATCGGAGGGAGACCCAGTACTTC. The chain joins TRBV4-2 to TRBJ2-5; perhaps TRBD2 as D (5 bases). Germline assignment: CDR1 LGHNA and CDR2 YNFKEQ. V was clipped by 0 bases and J by 5 bases, with 7 bases between them. This CDR3 comprises 13 residues.

The genes are TRBV6-5 and TRBJ1-2; 8 positions agree with TRBD1. Germline CDR1 and CDR2: MNHEY and SVGAGI. The trim removed 6 bases at V and 8 bases at J, leaving 8 bases unmatched. The CDR3 loop spans 13 amino acids. The CDR3 DNA sequence: TGTGCCAGCAGCCCAGGGGGCGGACGGGGCTACACCTTC. Translated: CASSPGGGRGYTF.

The chain combines TRBV18 with TRBJ2-1, with 8 bases identical to TRBD2. Germline V gives CDR1 KGHSH, CDR2 LQKENI. The junction had 8 bases not matched to a gene; V was cut back by 1 base and J by 6 bases. The CDR3 is 16 amino acids. This CDR3 is CASSPLGTRAVNEQFF. Here the CDR3 DNA reads TGTGCCAGCTCACCACTCGGGACTAGAGCGGTCAATGAGCAGTTCTTC.